Sequencing of this T cell receptor beta chain was carried out in a study of shared clonotypes between healthy human individuals. About the study: Donors consisted of two women and three men between 18 and 49. Each donor had three CD4 naive, three CD4 memory, two CD8 naive and one CD8 memory plate. Study-level findings and limits: The generation probabilities recorded for non-shared clonotypes fell below those of clonotypes shared by all four donors. Richness estimates generally favored naive over memory subsets.

Only in-frame clones appear in the TCRdb table, and some are missing; sequencing was by immunoSEQ multiplex PCR. The profile shows about 1 million clones, about 75% of them singletons. A remark on this clone: Its antigen is unidentified.

The germline gives CDR1 SNHLY, CDR2 FYNNEI. The V gene end was trimmed by 4 bases and the J gene end by 1 base; junction bases not matched to a gene: 2. CDR3 length equals 15 residues. This chain links TRBV2 with TRBJ2-5, with 11 bases aligning to TRBD1. The source material was memory CD4+ T cells sorted from blood. Subset specified: CD45RA-negative fraction. The receptor comes from a man younger than 35 in good health. CDR3 loop: CASSAGTGGQETQYF. In DNA, the CDR3 is TGTGCCAGCAGTGCGGGGACAGGGGGCCAAGAGACCCAGTACTTC.